What follows are 10 T cell receptor beta chains derived from one specimen sequenced in a study of beta chain features in type 1 diabetes. Study-level findings and limits: In every one of the four CD4+ subsets, TCRB CDR3s were moderately but significantly shorter in Type 1 diabetes patients.

The isolated RNA, all of it, was reverse transcribed, so expressed TCRB transcripts were what got sequenced. This table comes from immunoSEQ multiplex PCR, and its TCRdb copy is limited to in-frame clones, with some not included. In the table there are more than 100,000 clones, roughly 10% of which are singletons. These receptors lack a known antigen. The sample was central memory CD4+ T cells from blood. The receptors originated from a man aged 25-45 years with type 1 diabetes.

V gene TRBV11-2 combines with J gene TRBJ1-1; a possible D gene is TRBD1 (6 bases). V lost 4 bases, J lost 8 bases, and 14 bases lay in between. Germline CDR1 reads SGHAT; CDR2 reads FQNNGV. The CDR3 consists of 13 residues. CDR3 loop: CASSSRRGGEAFF. CDR3 DNA sequence: TGTGCCAGCAGCTCCCGTAGAGGGGGAGAAGCTTTCTTT.

The genes are TRBV18 and TRBJ2-6; the match to TRBD1 covers 7 bases. The length of the CDR3 is 17 residues. With V trimmed by 3 bases and J by 0 bases, 5 bases remained unmatched. Germline CDR1 and CDR2: KGHSH and LQKENI. The CDR3 reads CASSPGTAHSGANVLTF. DNA for the CDR3: TGTGCCAGCTCACCGGGGACAGCCCACTCTGGGGCCAACGTCCTGACTTTC.

This clone was observed a handful of times. This chain uses TRBV5-1 with TRBJ2-5; possible D gene TRBD1, 6 bases. The CDR3 is 13 residues long. The V gene lost 2 bases and the J gene lost 5 bases, with 10 bases spanning the gap. The germline gives CDR1 SGHRS, CDR2 YFSETQ. The CDR3 DNA sequence: TGCGCCAGCAGCTTTAACAGGGTGGAGACCCAGTACTTC. It specifies CASSFNRVETQYF.

This clone was picked up a small number of times. This chain uses TRBV7-2 with TRBJ2-7; D might be TRBD1 (6 bases). This CDR3 contains 16 residues. Trimming removed 5 bases from V and 2 bases from J, with 19 bases in between. Germline-derived CDR1 and CDR2 are SGHTA and FQGNSA. This chain's CDR3 is CASSPRVSGDPYEQYF. CDR3 in DNA: TGTGCCAGCAGCCCGCGAGTCTCAGGGGATCCCTACGAGCAGTACTTC.

This clone was seen a handful of times. The chain uses TRBV21-1 and TRBJ1-5; the tabulated D call, TRBD1, remains unverified against the DNA. TRBV21-1 counts as a pseudogene. This CDR3 is 19 amino acids long. CDR3 in amino acids: CASSRTGPFWVYSNQPQHF. Here the CDR3 DNA reads TGTGCCAGCAGCAGAACAGGCCCGTTTTGGGTATATAGCAATCAGCCCCAGCATTTT.

This clone was observed a few times. Different DNA sequences within this sample yield the same CDR3. The chain recombines TRBV7-2 with TRBJ2-5; 8 positions agree with TRBD2. V shed 1 base, J shed 2 bases, and the junction held 0 bases outside the gene matches. The germline V gene encodes CDR1 SGHTA and CDR2 FQGNSA. The CDR3 totals 14 residues. The CDR3 sequence: CASSLGLAQETQYF. The CDR3 bases are TGTGCCAGCAGCTTAGGACTAGCGCAAGAGACCCAGTACTTC. The variable domain in full, with the rest retrieved from reference TRBV7-2 and TRBJ2-5, is GAGVSQSPSNKVTEKGKDVELRCDPISGHTALYWYRQSLGQGLEFLIYFQGNSAPDKSGLPSDRFSAERTGGSVSTLTIQRTQQEDSAVYLCASSLGLAQETQYFGPGTRLLVL.

This clone was detected only a few times. The V and J genes are TRBV7-2 and TRBJ1-5; maybe TRBD1 (6 bases). With 3 bases removed from V and 8 bases from J, the gap between germline ends came to 11 bases. CDR3 length: 13 amino acids. Germline CDR1 is SGHTA and CDR2 is FQGNSA. The CDR3 DNA is TGTGCCAGCAGCTTTCAGGGGAGGGAGCCCCAGCATTTT. Translating it yields CASSFQGREPQHF.

The chain combines TRBV9 with TRBJ2-1; 7 bases match TRBD2. V gave up 1 base and J gave up 1 base; unmatched junction bases: 2. Per the germline V gene, CDR1 is SGDLS and CDR2 is YYNGEE. The CDR3 runs 15 residues. The CDR3 reads CASSVNGGSYNEQFF. In nucleotides, the CDR3 is TGTGCCAGCAGCGTAAACGGGGGGTCCTACAATGAGCAGTTCTTC.

This clone was found a few times. The chain has TRBV5-1 and TRBJ2-2, with D perhaps TRBD2 (6 bases). The CDR3 loop spans 15 amino acids. The V gene lost 1 base and the J gene lost 5 bases, with 12 bases spanning the gap. In germline, CDR1 is SGHRS, CDR2 YFSETQ. This CDR3 is CASSLNGGETGELFF. The CDR3 nucleotides read TGCGCCAGCAGCTTGAATGGAGGGGAAACCGGGGAGCTGTTTTTT.

This clone was seen only a few times. The chain combines TRBV30 with TRBJ1-5; D gene ambiguous. The CDR3 length is 12 residues. Germline CDR1 reads GTSNPN; CDR2 reads SVGIG (reference sequence). Trimming took 1 base from V and 6 from J, leaving 7 bases between them. CDR3 sequence reads: CAWSGGSQPQHF. In nucleotides, the CDR3 is TGTGCCTGGAGTGGAGGGAGTCAGCCCCAGCATTTT.